These 29 T cell receptor beta chains were all obtained from the same sample, sequenced in a study of regulatory T cells in long-lasting Graves disease. As to time point: persistent/refractory GD, antithyroid drugs over 5 years with positive TRAb. PBMCs were the source of the RNA used for TCR sequencing. TCR beta libraries were built with iRepertoire HTBI primers and Arm-PCR of CDR3 regions. TCRdb redid the calling of the multiplex PCR reads with MiXCR, one entry per CDR3 protein. The data hold some 420,000 distinct CDR3 sequences, with about 20% observed a single time. This sample comprised peripheral blood mononuclear cells (PBMCs), obtained when the disease was refractory, from a patient treated with antithyroid drugs. The receptor source for this set is a female donor with Graves disease.

The sample holds many counts of this clonotype. The chain joins TRBV7-2 to TRBJ1-2; D is ambiguous. Trimming removed 5 bases at V and 1 base at J, with 8 bases between. There are 13 residues in the CDR3. Per the germline V gene, CDR1 is SGHTA and CDR2 is FQGNSA. CDR3 in amino acids: CASSKDNNYGYTF. In DNA, the CDR3 is TGTGCCAGCAGCAAAGACAATAACTATGGCTACACCTTC. Variable domain in full (rest from reference TRBV7-2 and TRBJ1-2): GAGVSQSPSNKVTEKGKDVELRCDPISGHTALYWYRQSLGQGLEFLIYFQGNSAPDKSGLPSDRFSAERTGGSVSTLTIQRTQQEDSAVYLCASSKDNNYGYTFGSGTRLTVV.

This clonotype was seen ten or more times. The genes are TRBV29-1 and TRBJ1-2; weak D call: TRBD1 (6 bases). The CDR3 spans 14 residues. Trimming stripped 4 bases from V and 8 bases from J, with 20 bases between. CDR1 is SQVTM and CDR2 is ANQGSEA in the germline V gene. The CDR3: CSVGFPRGQEGYTF. CDR3 nucleotides: TGCAGCGTTGGTTTCCCGAGGGGACAAGAGGGCTACACCTTC.

This clonotype was recorded at least ten times. The J gene is TRBJ1-2, the V gene TRBV11-2, with TRBD1 matching 9 bases. J lost 3 bases, V lost 5 bases, and 10 bases had no gene match. The CDR3 loop spans 16 amino acids. The germline V gene has CDR1 SGHAT and CDR2 FQNNGV. This CDR3 is CASSLYRDREHYGYTF. The CDR3 bases are TGTGCCAGCAGCCTCTACCGGGACAGGGAACACTATGGCTACACCTTC. Based on the CDR3 plus reference TRBV11-2 and TRBJ1-2, the full variable domain is EAGVAQSPRYKIIEKRQSVAFWCNPISGHATLYWYQQILGQGPKLLIQFQNNGVVDDSQLPKDRFSAERLKGVDSTLKIQPAKLEDSAVYLCASSLYRDREHYGYTFGSGTRLTVV.

This clonotype was seen many times. The chain employs TRBV6-1 and TRBJ1-6; 8 bases fit TRBD1. The V gene end was trimmed by 6 bases and the J gene end by 8 bases; junction bases not matched to a gene: 6. The CDR3 has 14 residues. The germline V gene has CDR1 MNHNS and CDR2 SASEGT. Here the CDR3 DNA reads TGTGCCAGCAGGAGACAGGGGACGGATTCACCCCTCCACTTT. Protein product: CASRRQGTDSPLHF.

Written as DNA, the CDR3 is TGTGCCAGCAGCCCCCGGGACACCTTGAACACTGAAGCTTTCTTT. It codes for CASSPRDTLNTEAFF. V and J are TRBV14 and TRBJ1-1; TRBD1 might be the D (6 bases). Trimming shortened V by 4 bases and J by 0 bases, and 12 bases separated the two germline ends. The CDR3 loop spans 15 amino acids. Germline assignment: CDR1 SGHDN and CDR2 FVKESK. Variable domain in full (rest from reference TRBV14 and TRBJ1-1): EAGVTQFPSHSVIEKGQTVTLRCDPISGHDNLYWYRRVMGKEIKFLLHFVKESKQDESGMPNNRFLAERTGGTYSTLKVQPAELEDSGVYFCASSPRDTLNTEAFFGQGTRLTVV.

This clonotype was seen many times. The chain combines TRBV6-1 with TRBJ1-6, with 7 positions matching TRBD1. The germline gives CDR1 MNHNS, CDR2 SASEGT. J lost 9 bases, V lost 6 bases, and 5 bases had no gene match. The CDR3 is made up of 13 amino acids. Here the CDR3 reads CASRQGRSSPLHF. CDR3 DNA: TGTGCCAGCAGACAGGGGAGAAGTTCACCCCTCCACTTT.

Only a few counts were recorded for this clonotype. The chain is built from TRBV20-1 and TRBJ1-2, with a possible D match to TRBD1 (6 bases). The germline V gene has CDR1 DFQATT and CDR2 SNEGSKA (reference sequence). The V gene lost 5 bases and the J gene lost 0 bases, with 10 bases spanning the gap. CDR3 length: 13 residues. The CDR3 coding sequence is TGCAGTGCTGAGGGGGTAGCTAACTATGGCTACACCTTC. It encodes CSAEGVANYGYTF.

The gene calls are TRBV27 and TRBJ2-3; the D is unclear. CDR1 MNHEY and CDR2 SMNVEV come from the germline V gene (reference sequence). This CDR3 has 15 amino acids. Trimming shortened V by 2 bases and J by 1 base, and 10 bases separated the two germline ends. DNA of the CDR3: TGTGCCAGCAGTTTACTGGGAAAGTGCACAGATACGCAGTATTTT. It yields the protein CASSLLGKCTDTQYF.

This chain connects TRBV5-5 to TRBJ1-3; 7 positions agree with TRBD1. The trim removed 2 bases at V and 0 bases at J, leaving 8 bases unmatched. The CDR3 covers 17 residues. Germline CDR1 reads SGHKS; CDR2 reads YYEKEE (reference sequence). CDR3 residues: CASSLNGQANSGNTIYF. Written as DNA, the CDR3 is TGTGCCAGCAGCTTAAACGGACAGGCCAACTCTGGAAACACCATATATTTT.

J is TRBJ2-7 and V is TRBV14; D is tentatively TRBD1 or TRBD2 (5 bases each). This CDR3 contains 13 residues. CDR1 and CDR2 from the germline V gene are SGHDN and FVKESK. Trimming pared 4 bases from V and 7 bases from J, leaving 14 bases between. This CDR3 reads CASSPWDRREQYF. DNA of the CDR3: TGTGCCAGCAGCCCATGGGACCGGAGGGAGCAGTACTTC.

This clonotype was recorded many times. This sequence joins TRBV2 and TRBJ1-5; 9 positions agree with TRBD1. J lost 7 bases, V lost 6 bases, and 7 bases had no gene match. Germline V gives CDR1 SNHLY, CDR2 FYNNEI. CDR3 length: 14 amino acids. In DNA, the CDR3 is TGTGCCAGCAGCCCCCGGGACAGGGTCCAGCCCCAGCATTTT. Amino acids: CASSPRDRVQPQHF. Variable domain in full (rest from reference TRBV2 and TRBJ1-5): EPEVTQTPSHQVTQMGQEVILRCVPISNHLYFYWYRQILGQKVEFLVSFYNNEISEKSEIFDDQFSVERPDGSNFTLKIRSTKLEDSAMYFCASSPRDRVQPQHFGDGTRLSIL.

This clonotype was observed many times. The chain joins TRBV20-1 to TRBJ2-7; D gene uncertain. Trimming took 0 bases from V and 0 from J, leaving 6 bases between them. Germline CDR1 DFQATT, CDR2 SNEGSKA (reference sequence). This CDR3 contains 13 residues. In nucleotides, the CDR3 is TGCAGTGCTAGAGATTTGCGCTCCTACGAGCAGTACTTC. Translation: CSARDLRSYEQYF.

Many counts were recorded for this clonotype. V and J are TRBV20-1 and TRBJ1-1; D call uncertain. The CDR3 covers 13 residues. Germline values: CDR1 DFQATT, CDR2 SNEGSKA (reference sequence). Trimming cost V 0 bases and J 6 bases, with 11 bases left between them. CDR3 in amino acids: CSARERVWAEAFF. CDR3 nucleotide sequence: TGCAGTGCTAGAGAAAGGGTTTGGGCTGAAGCTTTCTTT.

The table lists this clonotype with a few counts. V and J are TRBV11-3 and TRBJ1-1; perhaps TRBD1 as D (5 bases). Germline V gene lookup returns CDR1 SGHNT and CDR2 YENEEA. CDR3 length: 15 residues. Trimming removed 5 bases from V and 0 bases from J, with 13 bases in between. This chain's CDR3 is CASSPLGGMNTEAFF. The DNA for the CDR3 is TGTGCCAGCAGCCCTCTGGGGGGGATGAACACTGAAGCTTTCTTT.

V and J are TRBV7-2 and TRBJ2-1; no reliable D call. CDR3 length equals 13 residues. In germline, CDR1 is SGHTA, CDR2 FQGNSA. The V end was cut by 6 bases, the J end by 5 bases, with 11 bases between. Here the CDR3 reads CASSLYQNNEQFF. As DNA, the CDR3 is TGTGCCAGCAGTTTATATCAGAACAATGAGCAGTTCTTC.

The V gene is TRBV4-2, the J gene TRBJ2-2, with TRBD2 matching 9 bases. This CDR3 has 15 amino acids. V lost 4 bases to trimming and J lost 3 bases; unmatched junction nucleotides: 3. Germline assignment: CDR1 LGHNA and CDR2 YNFKEQ. Here the CDR3 reads CASSRSGSDTGELFF. Here the CDR3 DNA reads TGTGCCAGCAGCCGTAGCGGGAGCGACACCGGGGAGCTGTTTTTT.

The CDR3 region has the DNA TGTGCCTGGAGCCTGGACAGGGTCACTGAAGCTTTCTTT. Translation: CAWSLDRVTEAFF. The gene calls are TRBV30 and TRBJ1-1; 8 bases fit TRBD1. The CDR3 has 13 amino acids. The V gene end was trimmed by 3 bases and the J gene end by 4 bases; junction bases not matched to a gene: 4. Germline V gene lookup returns CDR1 GTSNPN and CDR2 SVGIG (reference sequence).

This clonotype was seen repeatedly, ten times or more. The genes are TRBV29-1 and TRBJ1-2, with TRBD1 matching over 12 bases. Germline CDR1 reads SQVTM; CDR2 reads ANQGSEA. This CDR3 comprises 13 residues. With 3 bases clipped from V and 6 bases from J, the junction kept 2 bases outside the gene matches. CDR3 nucleotide sequence: TGCAGCGTTGAGGGGACAGGGGGCAATGGCTACACCTTC. Amino acids: CSVEGTGGNGYTF.

This clonotype was detected many times. The rearrangement links TRBV6-1 to TRBJ1-2; perhaps TRBD1 as D (6 bases). Germline CDR1 reads MNHNS; CDR2 reads SASEGT. The CDR3 runs 12 residues. The V end lost 7 bases, the J end lost 7 bases, and 13 bases lay between the germline ends. The CDR3 here is CASTGDLGGYTF. The CDR3 bases are TGTGCCAGCACAGGGGATCTGGGTGGCTACACCTTC.

The chain recombines TRBV9 with TRBJ1-1; 7 bases agree with TRBD1. Germline V CDR1 and CDR2: SGDLS, YYNGEE. CDR3 length: 14 residues. The ends lost 3 bases at V and 8 bases at J; junction bases unmatched: 10. The CDR3 is CASSAGTVRVEAFF. In DNA form, the CDR3 reads TGTGCCAGCAGCGCCGGGACAGTGAGAGTGGAAGCTTTCTTT.

This chain uses TRBV20-1 with TRBJ1-2; unclear D gene. CDR3 size: 11 residues. V was shortened by 1 base and J by 5 bases, with 5 bases between the two germline ends. The V gene's germline CDR1 is DFQATT and CDR2 SNEGSKA (reference sequence). CDR3: CSARGPYGYTF. CDR3 in DNA: TGCAGTGCTAGAGGCCCTTATGGCTACACCTTC.

This chain connects TRBV29-1 to TRBJ2-5; D not certain. Germline CDR1 is SQVTM and CDR2 is ANQGSEA. V dropped 7 bases and J dropped 1 base, with 10 bases sitting between them. The CDR3 is 12 residues long. The CDR3 DNA reads TGCAGCGCCACAGAGACCCAAGAGACCCAGTACTTC. It codes for CSATETQETQYF.

In its sample, this clonotype was seen many times. V gene TRBV6-1 combines with J gene TRBJ2-7; possibly TRBD1 for D (6 bases). The CDR3 is 13 residues long. Deletions cut 6 bases from V and 1 base from J, with 10 bases between. The V gene's germline CDR1 is MNHNS and CDR2 SASEGT. The CDR3 region has the DNA TGTGCCAGCAGAGGGGACAAATCCTACGAGCAGTACTTC. It encodes CASRGDKSYEQYF.

Turning to this clonotype: A far larger clone is a single base away, which makes a read error likely. V gene TRBV28 combines with J gene TRBJ2-4, with 12 nucleotides matching TRBD2. Judging by the DNA end, TRBJ2-5 fits better; the J call may be wrong. The CDR3 has 15 amino acids. Looked up from germline, CDR1 is MDHEN and CDR2 is SYDVKM. DNA for the CDR3: TGTGCCAGCAGTTTTAGGACTAGCGGGGCGGAGACCCAGTACTTC. Translated: CASSFRTSGAETQYF.

This clonotype was detected only a few times. The V gene is TRBV18, the J gene TRBJ2-7; no clear D gene. Germline V CDR1 and CDR2: KGHSH, LQKENI. V gave up 3 bases and J gave up 7 bases, with 16 bases separating them. The CDR3 contains 14 residues. Here the CDR3 DNA reads TGTGCCAGCTCACCCGCGGAATCTCTGGGTGAGCAGTACTTC. Residues: CASSPAESLGEQYF.

The chain has TRBV19 and TRBJ2-2; 7 bases line up with TRBD1. V gave up 10 bases and J gave up 6 bases; unmatched junction bases: 11. This CDR3 comprises 14 residues. Per germline, CDR1 LNHDA and CDR2 SQIVND (reference sequence). This CDR3 reads CATSNRGRAGELFF. The CDR3 region has the DNA TGTGCCACATCCAACAGGGGTAGAGCCGGGGAGCTGTTTTTT.

The chain couples TRBV6-1 to TRBJ2-3; tentatively, D is TRBD2 (6 bases). The CDR3 loop spans 13 amino acids. Trimming pared 4 bases from V and 8 bases from J, leaving 13 bases between. CDR1 is MNHNS and CDR2 is SASEGT in the germline V gene. CDR3 DNA sequence: TGTGCCAGCAGTGCCGACCTCGGGGGTACGCAGTATTTT. Its protein product is CASSADLGGTQYF.

This clonotype was seen many times. The V gene is TRBV6-1, the J gene TRBJ1-1; D possibly corresponds to TRBD1 (5 bases). Between the trimmed V and J ends, which lost 3 bases and 2 bases, there was a span of 16 bases. This CDR3 is built from 16 residues. CDR1 MNHNS and CDR2 SASEGT come from the germline V gene. The CDR3 spells CASSDINPGENTEAFF. CDR3 nucleotide sequence: TGTGCCAGCAGTGACATCAACCCGGGGGAAAACACTGAAGCTTTCTTT.

V gene TRBV15 combines with J gene TRBJ1-1, with D possibly TRBD1 on 5 matching bases. CDR1 and CDR2 from the germline V gene are LNHNV and YYDKDF (reference sequence). The V end was cut by 6 bases, the J end by 6 bases, with 23 bases between. CDR3 length: 16 amino acids. The CDR3 reads CATRSEEGPYLSEAFF. DNA for the CDR3: TGTGCCACCAGATCCGAGGAGGGGCCGTATCTTTCTGAAGCTTTCTTT.